The source of this T cell receptor beta chain is a study of Tregs in tolerant kidney transplant recipients. This table comes from immunoSEQ multiplex PCR, and its TCRdb copy is limited to in-frame clones, with some not included. The sample records around 78,000 clones, 75% to 95% being singletons. The study, taken as a whole, reports: Some patients' samples used different primers over time, so nucleotide sequences weren't comparable. In tolerant patients, donor-specific Tregs outgrew total Tregs, suggesting antigen-driven expansion.

On this clone: The antigen is undetermined.

The CDR3 is 15 residues long. With 4 bases clipped from V and 8 bases from J, the junction kept 9 bases outside the gene matches. The germline gives CDR1 SGHNT, CDR2 YYREEE (reference sequence). The origin of this receptor is a human donor who received a combined kidney and bone marrow transplant. The genes are TRBV5-4 and TRBJ1-4, with 9 bases that match TRBD1. The specimen comprised Tregs from blood, sampled before the transplant. In DNA, the CDR3 is TGTGCCAGCAGCACGAAACAGGGGGCCGCGGAAAAACTGTTTTTT. It is translated as CASSTKQGAAEKLFF.